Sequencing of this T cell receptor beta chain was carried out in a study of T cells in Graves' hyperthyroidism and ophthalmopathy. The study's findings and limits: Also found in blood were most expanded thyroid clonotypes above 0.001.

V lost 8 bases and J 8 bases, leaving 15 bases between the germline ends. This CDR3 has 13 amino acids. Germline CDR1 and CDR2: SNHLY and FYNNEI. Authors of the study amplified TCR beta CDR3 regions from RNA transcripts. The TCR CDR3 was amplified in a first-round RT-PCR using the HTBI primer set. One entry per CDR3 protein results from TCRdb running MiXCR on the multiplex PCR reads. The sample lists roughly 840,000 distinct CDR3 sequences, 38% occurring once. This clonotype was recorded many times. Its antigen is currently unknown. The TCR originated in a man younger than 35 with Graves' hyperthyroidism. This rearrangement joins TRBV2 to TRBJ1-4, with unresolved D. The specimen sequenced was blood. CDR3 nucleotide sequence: TGTGCCAGCGACCTTCTCGGCCAGGAAAAACTGTTTTTT. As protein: CASDLLGQEKLFF. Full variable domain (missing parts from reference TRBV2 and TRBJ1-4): EPEVTQTPSHQVTQMGQEVILRCVPISNHLYFYWYRQILGQKVEFLVSFYNNEISEKSEIFDDQFSVERPDGSNFTLKIRSTKLEDSAMYFCASDLLGQEKLFFGSGTQLSVL.